Sequencing of this TCR beta chain was carried out in a study of vaccination effects on CD4 cells after COVID-19. As regards this clone: Antigen unknown.

Trimming took 2 bases from V and 0 from J, leaving 9 bases between them. Germline V CDR1 and CDR2: SGHTS, YDEGEE. This CDR3 comprises 16 residues. Once cultured for 10 to 11 days, the cells underwent separation to obtain CD4+ T cells. This individual tested PCR-positive for SARS-CoV-2 infection between March and December 2020. It was two doses of either the BNT162b2 or mRNA-1273 vaccine that participants received. Generated by immunoSEQ multiplex PCR, the TCRdb table keeps only in-frame clones and is missing some. The sample records 30,000 to 35,000 clones, roughly four fifths being singletons. Sequencing used CD4+ T cells from PBMCs cultured without peptide, obtained after COVID-19 vaccination. The rearrangement joins TRBV5-8 to TRBJ2-6; D is unclear. The clonotype comes from a human donor who had a prior SARS-CoV-2 infection. The chain's CDR3 is CASSLRIVSGANVLTF. CDR3 nucleotides: TGTGCCAGCAGCTTAAGGATAGTCTCTGGGGCCAACGTCCTGACTTTC.